The T cell receptor (beta chain) described here comes from a study of read filtering for tumor transcriptome and immune sequencing. On the study more broadly: By R-ISS, stages I, II and III held about 8, 16 and 7 patients.

This library used roughly 400 ng RNA and molecular barcoded adaptors spanning alpha/delta and beta/gamma chains. TCRdb recomputed calls from the reads with MiXCR, one row per CDR3 protein. The table includes 100,000 to 150,000 distinct CDR3 sequences, 13% detected once. The CDR3 loop spans 18 amino acids. This sequence originates from a donor older than 35 with multiple myeloma. The genes are TRBV21-1 and TRBJ2-3; TRBD1, the D gene given by the table, was not confirmed from the DNA. TRBV21-1 is marked as a pseudogene. The material sequenced was a population of CD138-negative cells sorted from bone marrow. CDR3 DNA: TGTGCCAGCAGCAAATGGGCCGGGGGGGAACTCTCCACAGATACGCAGTATTTT. This translates into CASSKWAGGELSTDTQYF.